This T cell receptor (beta chain) was sequenced for a study of T cells expressing NK-cell markers. Study results and caveats: There remained a lack of clarity about HCMV specificity of expanded NKG2C+ T cell clones.

With respect to this clonotype: The antigen is not known.

TCRdb reprocessed the 5' RACE reads, keeping one entry per CDR3 protein, no DNA. The repertoire shows 350,000 to 450,000 distinct CDR3 sequences; the top ten hold about 5.2%. Germline assignment: CDR1 SGHTA and CDR2 FQGNSA. The length of the CDR3 is 17 residues. The material sequenced was blood T cells: a sorted CD56 or NKG2C T cell subset, CD4+ or CD8+ T cells, or bulk PBMC T cells (not recorded which). The TCR originated in a man between 18 and 69 years old in good health. This chain connects TRBV7-2 to TRBJ2-1; TCRdb calls TRBD1, which cannot be checked without DNA. This chain's CDR3 is CASSLVVAGASYNEQFF. The full variable domain, its missing parts supplied by reference TRBV7-2 and TRBJ2-1, is GAGVSQSPSNKVTEKGKDVELRCDPISGHTALYWYRQSLGQGLEFLIYFQGNSAPDKSGLPSDRFSAERTGGSVSTLTIQRTQQEDSAVYLCASSLVVAGASYNEQFFGPGTRLTVL.